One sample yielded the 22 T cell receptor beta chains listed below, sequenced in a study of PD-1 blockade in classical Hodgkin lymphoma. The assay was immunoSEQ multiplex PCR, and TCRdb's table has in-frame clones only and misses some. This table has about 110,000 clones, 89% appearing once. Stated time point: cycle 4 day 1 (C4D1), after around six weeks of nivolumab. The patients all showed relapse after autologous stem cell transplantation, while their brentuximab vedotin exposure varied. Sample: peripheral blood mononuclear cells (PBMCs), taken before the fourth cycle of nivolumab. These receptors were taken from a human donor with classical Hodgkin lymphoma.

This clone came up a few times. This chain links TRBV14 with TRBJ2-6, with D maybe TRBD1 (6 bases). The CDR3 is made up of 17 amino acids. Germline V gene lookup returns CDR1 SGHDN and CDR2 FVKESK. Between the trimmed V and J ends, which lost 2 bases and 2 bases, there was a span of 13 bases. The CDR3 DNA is TGTGCCAGCAGCCAAATTCTAAGACAGGCTGGGGCCAACGTCCTGACTTTC. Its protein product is CASSQILRQAGANVLTF.

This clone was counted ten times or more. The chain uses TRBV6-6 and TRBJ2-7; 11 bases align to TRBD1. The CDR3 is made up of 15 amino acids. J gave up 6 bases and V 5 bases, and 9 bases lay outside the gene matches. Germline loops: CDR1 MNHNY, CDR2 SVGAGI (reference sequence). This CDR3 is CASSNGQGALLEQYF. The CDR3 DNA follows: TGTGCCAGCAGTAACGGACAGGGGGCTCTTCTCGAGCAGTACTTC.

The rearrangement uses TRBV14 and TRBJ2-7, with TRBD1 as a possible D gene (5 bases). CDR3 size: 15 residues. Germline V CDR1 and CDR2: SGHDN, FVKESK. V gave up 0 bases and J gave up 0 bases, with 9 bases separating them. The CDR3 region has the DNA TGTGCCAGCAGCCAAGATCAGGGTAGCTCCTACGAGCAGTACTTC. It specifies CASSQDQGSSYEQYF. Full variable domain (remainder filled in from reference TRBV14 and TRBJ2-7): EAGVTQFPSHSVIEKGQTVTLRCDPISGHDNLYWYRRVMGKEIKFLLHFVKESKQDESGMPNNRFLAERTGGTYSTLKVQPAELEDSGVYFCASSQDQGSSYEQYFGPGTRLTVT.

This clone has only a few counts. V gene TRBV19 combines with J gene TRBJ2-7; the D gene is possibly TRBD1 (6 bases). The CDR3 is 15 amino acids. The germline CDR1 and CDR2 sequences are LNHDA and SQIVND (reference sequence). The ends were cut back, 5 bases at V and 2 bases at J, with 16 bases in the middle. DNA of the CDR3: TGTGCCAGTAGTGACCAGACAGGCCCTACCTACGAGCAGTACTTC. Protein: CASSDQTGPTYEQYF.

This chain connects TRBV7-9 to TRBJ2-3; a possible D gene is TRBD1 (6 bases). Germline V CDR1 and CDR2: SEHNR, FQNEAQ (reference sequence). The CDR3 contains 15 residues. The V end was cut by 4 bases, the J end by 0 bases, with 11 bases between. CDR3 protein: CASSSGTTSTDTQYF. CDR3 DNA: TGTGCCAGCAGCTCCGGGACAACTAGCACAGATACGCAGTATTTT. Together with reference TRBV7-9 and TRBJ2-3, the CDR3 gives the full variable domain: DTGVSQNPRHKITKRGQNVTFRCDPISEHNRLYWYRQTLGQGPEFLTYFQNEAQLEKSRLLSDRFSAERPKGSFSTLEIQRTEQGDSAMYLCASSSGTTSTDTQYFGPGTRLTVL.

The CDR3 sequence is CASSQDAGRGYTQYF. Here the CDR3 DNA reads TGTGCCAGCAGCCAAGATGCGGGCAGGGGGTATACGCAGTATTTT. This chain joins TRBV14 and TRBJ2-3; TRBD1 matches at 7 bases. The CDR3 has 15 amino acids. The trim removed 0 bases at V and 7 bases at J, leaving 7 bases unmatched. Germline lookup yields CDR1 SGHDN and CDR2 FVKESK.

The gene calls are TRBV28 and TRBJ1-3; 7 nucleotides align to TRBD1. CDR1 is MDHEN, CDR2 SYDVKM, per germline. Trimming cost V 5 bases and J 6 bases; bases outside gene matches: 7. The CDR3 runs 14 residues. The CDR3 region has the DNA TGTGCCAGCAGTCCCGGACAGGTTTCAAACACCATATATTTT. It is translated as CASSPGQVSNTIYF.

The CDR3 protein is CASSLKWGGNQPQHF. CDR3 DNA sequence: TGTGCCAGCAGTTTAAAATGGGGGGGCAATCAGCCCCAGCATTTT. The gene calls are TRBV28 and TRBJ1-5; tentatively, D is TRBD1 (5 bases). Germline V gene data show CDR1 as MDHEN and CDR2 as SYDVKM. V gave up 2 bases and J gave up 2 bases, with 10 bases separating them. The length of the CDR3 is 15 residues.

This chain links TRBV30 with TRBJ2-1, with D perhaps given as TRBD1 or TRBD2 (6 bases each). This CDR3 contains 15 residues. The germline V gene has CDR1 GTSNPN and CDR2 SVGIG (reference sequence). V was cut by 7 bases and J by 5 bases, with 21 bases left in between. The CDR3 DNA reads TGTGCCTACCTGCCAGAGGTGGGGGGCCACAATGAGCAGTTCTTC. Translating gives CAYLPEVGGHNEQFF.

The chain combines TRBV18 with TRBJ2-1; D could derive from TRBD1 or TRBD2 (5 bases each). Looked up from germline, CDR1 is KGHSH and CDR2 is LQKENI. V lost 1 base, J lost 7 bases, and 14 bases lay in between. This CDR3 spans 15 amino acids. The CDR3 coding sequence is TGTGCCAGCTCACCACAAGGCAGGGACGATAATGAGCAGTTCTTC. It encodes CASSPQGRDDNEQFF. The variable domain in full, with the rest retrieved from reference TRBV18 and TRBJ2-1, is NAGVMQNPRHLVRRRGQEARLRCSPMKGHSHVYWYRQLPEEGLKFMVYLQKENIIDESGMPKERFSAEFPKEGPSILRIQQVVRGDSAAYFCASSPQGRDDNEQFFGPGTRLTVL.

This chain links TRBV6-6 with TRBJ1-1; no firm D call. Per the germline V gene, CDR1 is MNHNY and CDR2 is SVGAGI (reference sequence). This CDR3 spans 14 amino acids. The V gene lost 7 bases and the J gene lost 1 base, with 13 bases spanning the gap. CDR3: CASTPPGGNTEAFF. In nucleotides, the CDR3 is TGTGCCAGCACCCCACCCGGAGGGAACACTGAAGCTTTCTTT.

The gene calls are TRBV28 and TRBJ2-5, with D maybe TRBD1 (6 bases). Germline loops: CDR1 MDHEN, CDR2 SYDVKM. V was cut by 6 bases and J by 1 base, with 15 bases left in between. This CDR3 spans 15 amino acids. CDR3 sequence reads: CASRNPGHTQETQYF. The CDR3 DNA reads TGTGCCAGCAGAAATCCGGGACATACCCAAGAGACCCAGTACTTC.

The CDR3 DNA follows: TGCAGCGTCTACAGGGTATCCTATGGCTACACCTTC. Translation: CSVYRVSYGYTF. The rearrangement links TRBV29-1 to TRBJ1-2; TRBD1 might be the D (6 bases). The V end lost 6 bases, the J end lost 4 bases, and 12 bases lay between the germline ends. Germline-derived CDR1 and CDR2 are SQVTM and ANQGSEA. The CDR3 runs to 12 residues.

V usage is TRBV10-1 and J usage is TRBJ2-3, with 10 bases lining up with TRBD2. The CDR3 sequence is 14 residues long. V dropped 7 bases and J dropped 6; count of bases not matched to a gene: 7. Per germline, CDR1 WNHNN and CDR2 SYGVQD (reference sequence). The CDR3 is CASTSGRAKDTQYF. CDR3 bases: TGCGCCAGCACCAGCGGGAGGGCCAAGGATACGCAGTATTTT.

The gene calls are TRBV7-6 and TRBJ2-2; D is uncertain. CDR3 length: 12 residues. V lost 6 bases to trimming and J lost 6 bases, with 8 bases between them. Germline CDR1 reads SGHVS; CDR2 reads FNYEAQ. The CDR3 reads CASSPVPGELFF. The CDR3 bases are TGTGCCAGCAGTCCAGTGCCCGGGGAGCTGTTTTTT.

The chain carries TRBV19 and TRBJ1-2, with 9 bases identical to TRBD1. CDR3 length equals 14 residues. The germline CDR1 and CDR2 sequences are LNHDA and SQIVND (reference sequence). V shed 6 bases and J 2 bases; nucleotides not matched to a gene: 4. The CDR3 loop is CASSGTGPNYGYTF. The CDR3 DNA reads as TGTGCCAGTAGCGGGACAGGGCCGAACTATGGCTACACCTTC.

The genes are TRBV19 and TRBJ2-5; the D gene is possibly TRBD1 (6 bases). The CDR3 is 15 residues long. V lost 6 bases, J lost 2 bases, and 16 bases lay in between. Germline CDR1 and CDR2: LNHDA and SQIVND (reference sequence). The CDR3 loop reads CASRPGTRAQETQYF. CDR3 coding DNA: TGTGCCAGTAGGCCCGGGACAAGGGCACAAGAGACCCAGTACTTC. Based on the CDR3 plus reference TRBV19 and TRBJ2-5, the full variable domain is DGGITQSPKYLFRKEGQNVTLSCEQNLNHDAMYWYRQDPGQGLRLIYYSQIVNDFQKGDIAEGYSVSREKKESFPLTVTSAQKNPTAFYLCASRPGTRAQETQYFGPGTRLLVL.

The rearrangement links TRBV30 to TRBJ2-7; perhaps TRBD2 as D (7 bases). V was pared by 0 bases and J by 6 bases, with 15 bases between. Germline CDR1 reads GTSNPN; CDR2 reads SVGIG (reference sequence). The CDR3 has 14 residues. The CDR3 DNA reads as TGTGCCTGGAGTGTAGGGGGGAGGGCCTCCGAGCAGTACTTC. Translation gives CAWSVGGRASEQYF.

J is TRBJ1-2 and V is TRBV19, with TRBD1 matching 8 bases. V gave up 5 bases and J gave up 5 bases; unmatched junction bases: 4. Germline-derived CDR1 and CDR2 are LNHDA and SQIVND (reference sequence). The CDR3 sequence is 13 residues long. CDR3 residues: CASSSRQGYGYTF. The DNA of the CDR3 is TGTGCCAGTAGTTCCAGACAGGGGTATGGCTACACCTTC. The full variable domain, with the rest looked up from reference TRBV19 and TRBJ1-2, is DGGITQSPKYLFRKEGQNVTLSCEQNLNHDAMYWYRQDPGQGLRLIYYSQIVNDFQKGDIAEGYSVSREKKESFPLTVTSAQKNPTAFYLCASSSRQGYGYTFGSGTRLTVV.

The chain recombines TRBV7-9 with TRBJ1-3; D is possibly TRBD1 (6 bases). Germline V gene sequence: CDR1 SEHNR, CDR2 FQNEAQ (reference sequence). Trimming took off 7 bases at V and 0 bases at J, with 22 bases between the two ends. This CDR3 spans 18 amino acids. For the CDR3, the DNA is TGTGCCAGCATCACGCGGCCGGCAGGGGACCACTCTGGAAACACCATATATTTT. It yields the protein CASITRPAGDHSGNTIYF.

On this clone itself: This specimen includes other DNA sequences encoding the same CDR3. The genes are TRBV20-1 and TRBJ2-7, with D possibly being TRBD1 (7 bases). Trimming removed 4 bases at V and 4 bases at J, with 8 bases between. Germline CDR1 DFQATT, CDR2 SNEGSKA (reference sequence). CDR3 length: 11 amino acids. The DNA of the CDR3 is TGCAGTGCTACAGGGGGGTACGAGCAGTACTTC. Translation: CSATGGYEQYF.

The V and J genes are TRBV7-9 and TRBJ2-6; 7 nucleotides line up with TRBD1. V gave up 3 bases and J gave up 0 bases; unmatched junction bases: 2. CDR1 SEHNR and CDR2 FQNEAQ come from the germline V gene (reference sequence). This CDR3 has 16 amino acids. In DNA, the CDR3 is TGTGCCAGCAGCTTCGACAGGGTCTCTGGGGCCAACGTCCTGACTTTC. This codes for CASSFDRVSGANVLTF.